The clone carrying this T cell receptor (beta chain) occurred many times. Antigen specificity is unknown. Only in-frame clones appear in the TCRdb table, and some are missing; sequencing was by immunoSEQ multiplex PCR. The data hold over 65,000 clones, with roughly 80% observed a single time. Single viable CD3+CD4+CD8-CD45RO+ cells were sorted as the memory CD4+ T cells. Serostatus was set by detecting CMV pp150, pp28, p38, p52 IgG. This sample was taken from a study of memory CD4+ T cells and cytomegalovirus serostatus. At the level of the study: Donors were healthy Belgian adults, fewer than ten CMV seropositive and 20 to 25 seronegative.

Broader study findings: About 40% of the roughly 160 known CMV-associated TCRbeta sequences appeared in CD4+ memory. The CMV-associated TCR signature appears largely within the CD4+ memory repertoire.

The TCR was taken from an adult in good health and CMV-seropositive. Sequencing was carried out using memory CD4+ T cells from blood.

CDR3 loop: CASSFGQRPPYEQYF. CDR3 nucleotides: TGTGCCAGCAGCTTTGGACAGCGCCCTCCCTACGAGCAGTACTTC. The genes are TRBV7-2 and TRBJ2-7, with a tentative D call TRBD1 (6 bases). Trimming took off 3 bases at V and 2 bases at J, with 14 bases between the two ends. Germline V gives CDR1 SGHTA, CDR2 FQGNSA. This CDR3 region has 15 residues.